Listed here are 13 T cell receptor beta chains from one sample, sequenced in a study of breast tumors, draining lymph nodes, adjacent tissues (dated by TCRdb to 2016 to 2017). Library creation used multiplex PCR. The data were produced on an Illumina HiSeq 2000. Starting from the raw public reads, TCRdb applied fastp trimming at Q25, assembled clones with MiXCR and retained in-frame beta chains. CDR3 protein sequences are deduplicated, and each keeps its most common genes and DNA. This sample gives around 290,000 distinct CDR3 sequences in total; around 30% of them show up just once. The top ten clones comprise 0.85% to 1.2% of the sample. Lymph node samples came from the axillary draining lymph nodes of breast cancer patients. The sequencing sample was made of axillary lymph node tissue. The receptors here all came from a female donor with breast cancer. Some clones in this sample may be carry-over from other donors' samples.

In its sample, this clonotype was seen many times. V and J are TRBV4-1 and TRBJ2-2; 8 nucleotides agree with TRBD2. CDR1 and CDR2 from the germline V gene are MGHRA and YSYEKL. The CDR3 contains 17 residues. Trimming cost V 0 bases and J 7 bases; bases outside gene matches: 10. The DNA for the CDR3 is TGCGCCAGCAGCCAAGATCAGGCTAGCGGGTTGCTCGGGGAGCTGTTTTTT. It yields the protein CASSQDQASGLLGELFF.

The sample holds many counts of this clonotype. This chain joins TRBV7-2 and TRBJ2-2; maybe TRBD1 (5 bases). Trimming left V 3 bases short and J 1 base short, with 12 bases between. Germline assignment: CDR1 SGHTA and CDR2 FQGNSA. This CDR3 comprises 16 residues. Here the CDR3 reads CASSFDSALNTGELFF. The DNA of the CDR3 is TGTGCCAGCAGCTTTGACAGCGCTCTGAACACCGGGGAGCTGTTTTTT.

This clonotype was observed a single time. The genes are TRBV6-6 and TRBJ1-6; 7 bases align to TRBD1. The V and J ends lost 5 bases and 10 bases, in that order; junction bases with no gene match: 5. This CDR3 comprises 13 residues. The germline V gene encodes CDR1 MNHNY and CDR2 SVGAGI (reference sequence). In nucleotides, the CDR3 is TGTGCCAGCAGTGACAGGGCTGGATCACCCCTCCACTTT. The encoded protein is CASSDRAGSPLHF.

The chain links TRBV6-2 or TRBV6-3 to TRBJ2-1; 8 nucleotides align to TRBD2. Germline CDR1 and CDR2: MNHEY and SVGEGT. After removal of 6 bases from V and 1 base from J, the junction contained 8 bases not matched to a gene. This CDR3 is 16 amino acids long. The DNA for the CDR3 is TGTGCCAGCAGAGGGCTGGGACTAGGGTCCTACAATGAGCAGTTCTTC. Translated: CASRGLGLGSYNEQFF.

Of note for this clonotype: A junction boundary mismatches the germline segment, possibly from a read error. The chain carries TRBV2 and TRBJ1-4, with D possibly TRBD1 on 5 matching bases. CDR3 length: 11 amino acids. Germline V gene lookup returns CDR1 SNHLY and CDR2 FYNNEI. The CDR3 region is CANLGLRKTVF. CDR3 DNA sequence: TGTGCCAACCTGGGACTCCGGAAAACTGTTTTT.

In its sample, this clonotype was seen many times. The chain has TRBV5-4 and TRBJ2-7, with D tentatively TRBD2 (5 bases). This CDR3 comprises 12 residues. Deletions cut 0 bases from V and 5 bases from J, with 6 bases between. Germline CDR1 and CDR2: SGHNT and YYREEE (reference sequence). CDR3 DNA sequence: TGTGCCAGCAGCTTGGTCGGGGACGAGCAGTACTTC. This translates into CASSLVGDEQYF.

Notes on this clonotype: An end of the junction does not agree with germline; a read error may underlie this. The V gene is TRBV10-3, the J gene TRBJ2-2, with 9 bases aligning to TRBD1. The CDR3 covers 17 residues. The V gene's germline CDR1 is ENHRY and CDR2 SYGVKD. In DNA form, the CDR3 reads TGTGCCACCAGTGAATGGGGGACAGGGCGGGAAGCCGGGGAGCTGTTTTTT. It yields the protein CATSEWGTGREAGELFF.

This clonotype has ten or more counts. CDR3 protein: CASSQVRGGYNEQFF. The CDR3, as DNA: TGTGCCAGCAGCCAAGTCCGGGGTGGGTACAATGAGCAGTTCTTC. V gene TRBV4-2 combines with J gene TRBJ2-1; perhaps TRBD2 as D (5 bases). This CDR3 is 15 amino acids long. The germline V gene encodes CDR1 LGHNA and CDR2 YNFKEQ. Trimming removed 1 base from V and 4 bases from J, with 11 bases in between.

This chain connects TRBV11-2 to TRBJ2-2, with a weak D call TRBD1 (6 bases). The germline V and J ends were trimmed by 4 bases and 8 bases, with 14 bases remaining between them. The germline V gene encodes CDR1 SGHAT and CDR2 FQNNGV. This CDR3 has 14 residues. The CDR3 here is CASSSAGTRGELFF. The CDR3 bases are TGTGCCAGCAGCTCCGCCGGGACAAGAGGGGAGCTGTTTTTT.

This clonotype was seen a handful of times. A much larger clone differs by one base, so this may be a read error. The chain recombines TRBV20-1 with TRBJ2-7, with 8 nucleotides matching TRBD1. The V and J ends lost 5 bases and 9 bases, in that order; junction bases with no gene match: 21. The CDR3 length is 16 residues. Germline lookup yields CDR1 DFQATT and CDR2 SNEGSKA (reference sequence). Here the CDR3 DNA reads TGCAGTGCTCCGGGGTTGCTGGGACAGGCCAAAGGGGGGCAGTACTTC. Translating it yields CSAPGLLGQAKGGQYF.

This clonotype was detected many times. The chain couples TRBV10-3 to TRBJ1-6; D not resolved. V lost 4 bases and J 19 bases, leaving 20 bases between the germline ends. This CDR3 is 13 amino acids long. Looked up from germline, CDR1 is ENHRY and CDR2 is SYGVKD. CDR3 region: CAISAGLAELTHF. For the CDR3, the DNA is TGTGCCATCAGTGCGGGTCTAGCGGAACTAACACACTTT.

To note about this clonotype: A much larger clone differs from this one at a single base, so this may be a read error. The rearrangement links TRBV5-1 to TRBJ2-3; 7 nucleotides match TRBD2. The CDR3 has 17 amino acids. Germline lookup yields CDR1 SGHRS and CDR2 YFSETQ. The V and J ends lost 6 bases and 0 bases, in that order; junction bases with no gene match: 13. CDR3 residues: CASTLPLAELSTDTQYF. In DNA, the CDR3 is TGCGCCAGCACGCTACCTCTAGCGGAGTTAAGCACAGATACGCAGTATTTT.

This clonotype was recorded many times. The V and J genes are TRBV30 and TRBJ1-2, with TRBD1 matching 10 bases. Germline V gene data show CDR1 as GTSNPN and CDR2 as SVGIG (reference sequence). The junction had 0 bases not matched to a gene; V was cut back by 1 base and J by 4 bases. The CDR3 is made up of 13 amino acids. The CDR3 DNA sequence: TGTGCCTGGAGTGGGACAGGGGGCTATGGCTACACCTTC. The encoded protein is CAWSGTGGYGYTF. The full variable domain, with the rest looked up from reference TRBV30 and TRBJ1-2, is SQTIHQWPATLVQPVGSPLSLECTVEGTSNPNLYWYRQAAGRGLQLLFYSVGIGQISSEVPQNLSASRPQDRQFILSSKKLLLSDSGFYLCAWSGTGGYGYTFGSGTRLTVV.